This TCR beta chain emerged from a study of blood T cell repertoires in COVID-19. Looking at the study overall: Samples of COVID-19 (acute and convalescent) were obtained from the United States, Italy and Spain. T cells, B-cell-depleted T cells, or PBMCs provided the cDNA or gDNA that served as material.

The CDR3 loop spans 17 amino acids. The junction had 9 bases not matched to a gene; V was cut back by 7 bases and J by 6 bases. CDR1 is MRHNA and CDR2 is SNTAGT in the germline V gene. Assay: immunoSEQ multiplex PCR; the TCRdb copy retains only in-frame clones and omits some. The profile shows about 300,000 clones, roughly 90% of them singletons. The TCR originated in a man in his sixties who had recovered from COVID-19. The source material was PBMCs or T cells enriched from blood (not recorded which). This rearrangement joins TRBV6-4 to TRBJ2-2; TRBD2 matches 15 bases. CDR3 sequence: CASTGGTSGRKAGELFF. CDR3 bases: TGTGCCAGCACCGGAGGGACTAGCGGGAGGAAGGCCGGGGAGCTGTTTTTT.